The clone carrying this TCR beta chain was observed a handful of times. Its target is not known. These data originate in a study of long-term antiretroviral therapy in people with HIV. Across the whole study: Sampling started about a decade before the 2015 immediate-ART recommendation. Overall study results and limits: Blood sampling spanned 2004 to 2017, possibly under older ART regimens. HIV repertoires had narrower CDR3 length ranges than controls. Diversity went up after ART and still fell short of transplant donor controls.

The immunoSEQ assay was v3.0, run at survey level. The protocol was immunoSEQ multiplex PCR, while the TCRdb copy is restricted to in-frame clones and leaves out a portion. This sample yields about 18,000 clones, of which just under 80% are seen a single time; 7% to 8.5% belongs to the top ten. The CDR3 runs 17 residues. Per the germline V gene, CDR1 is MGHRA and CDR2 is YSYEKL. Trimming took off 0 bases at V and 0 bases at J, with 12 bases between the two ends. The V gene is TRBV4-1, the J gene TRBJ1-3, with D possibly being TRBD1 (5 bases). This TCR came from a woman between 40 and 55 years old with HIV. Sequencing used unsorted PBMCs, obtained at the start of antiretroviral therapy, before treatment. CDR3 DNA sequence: TGCGCCAGCAGCCAAGAACGGATCGGGGCCTCTGGAAACACCATATATTTT. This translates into CASSQERIGASGNTIYF.